This T cell receptor beta chain was sequenced for a study of blood T cells in healthy people across ages. Sample-barcoded 5' priming and a J-beta primer mix drove a second PCR of 7 to 11 cycles. Carrying 12 random nucleotides, a template-switch adaptor labeled each individual cDNA molecule. TCRdb analysed the 5' RACE reads with MiXCR anew, one entry per CDR3 protein. Here the sample spans 1,300,000 or so distinct CDR3 sequences, approximately 59% being singletons. There are 15 residues in the CDR3. CDR1 is SEHNR and CDR2 is FQNEAQ in the germline V gene (reference sequence). The V gene end was trimmed by 1 base and the J gene end by 11 bases; junction bases not matched to a gene: 12.

What was sequenced was blood. V and J are TRBV7-9 and TRBJ2-5; TRBD2 matches 8 bases. This clonotype was sampled from a man aged 18 to 29 in good health. The CDR3 DNA follows: TGTGCCAGCAGCTTAGTGACAGCGGGAGAAGGGGAGCAGTACTTC. Amino acid sequence: CASSLVTAGEGEQYF.